The source of this T cell receptor beta chain is a study of blood T cell repertoires in COVID-19. This CDR3 spans 16 amino acids. Assay used: immunoSEQ multiplex PCR; TCRdb lists only in-frame clones, some missing. Of roughly 42,000 clones detected, 90% appear once; the ten largest clones hold approximately 2.8%. Source material: peripheral blood. The receptor's source is a man between 50 and 59 years old with active COVID-19. J is TRBJ2-7 and V is TRBV21-1; TRBD1, the table's D call, was not compared with the DNA. TRBV21-1 represents a pseudogene. CDR3 sequence reads: CASKYTKGIVSYEQYF. The CDR3 DNA sequence: TGTGCCAGCAAATACACTAAGGGGATCGTATCCTACGAGCAGTACTTC.